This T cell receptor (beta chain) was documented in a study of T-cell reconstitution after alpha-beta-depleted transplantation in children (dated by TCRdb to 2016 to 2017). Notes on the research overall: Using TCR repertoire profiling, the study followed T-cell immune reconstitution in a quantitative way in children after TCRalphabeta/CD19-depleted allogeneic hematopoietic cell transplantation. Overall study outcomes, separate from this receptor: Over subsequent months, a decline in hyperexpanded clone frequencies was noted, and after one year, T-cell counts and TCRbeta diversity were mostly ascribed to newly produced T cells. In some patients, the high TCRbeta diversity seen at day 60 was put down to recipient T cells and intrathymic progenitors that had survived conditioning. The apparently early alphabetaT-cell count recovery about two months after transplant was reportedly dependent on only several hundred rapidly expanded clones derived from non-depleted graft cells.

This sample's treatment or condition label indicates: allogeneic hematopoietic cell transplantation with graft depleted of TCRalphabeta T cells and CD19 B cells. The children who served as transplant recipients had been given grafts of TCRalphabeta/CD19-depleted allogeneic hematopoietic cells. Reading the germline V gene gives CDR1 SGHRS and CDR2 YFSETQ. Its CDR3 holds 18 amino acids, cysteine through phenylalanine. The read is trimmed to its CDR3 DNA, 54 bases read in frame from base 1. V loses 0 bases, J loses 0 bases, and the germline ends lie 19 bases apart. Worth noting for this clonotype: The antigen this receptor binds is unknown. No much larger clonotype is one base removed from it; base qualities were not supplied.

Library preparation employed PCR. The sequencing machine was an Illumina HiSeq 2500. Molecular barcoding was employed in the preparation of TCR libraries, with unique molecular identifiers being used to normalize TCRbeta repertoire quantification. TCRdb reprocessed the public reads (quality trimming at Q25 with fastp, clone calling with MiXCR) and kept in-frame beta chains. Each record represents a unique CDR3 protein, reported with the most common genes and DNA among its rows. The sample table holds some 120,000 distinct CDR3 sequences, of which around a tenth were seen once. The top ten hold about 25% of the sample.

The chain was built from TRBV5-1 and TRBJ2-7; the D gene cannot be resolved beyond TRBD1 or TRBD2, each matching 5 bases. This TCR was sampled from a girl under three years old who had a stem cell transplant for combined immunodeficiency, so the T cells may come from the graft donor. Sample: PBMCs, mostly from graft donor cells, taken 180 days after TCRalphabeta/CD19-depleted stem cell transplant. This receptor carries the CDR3 CASSLEMFPGRNSYEQYF. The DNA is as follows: TGCGCCAGCAGCTTGGAAATGTTCCCGGGACGCAACTCCTACGAGCAGTACTTC.